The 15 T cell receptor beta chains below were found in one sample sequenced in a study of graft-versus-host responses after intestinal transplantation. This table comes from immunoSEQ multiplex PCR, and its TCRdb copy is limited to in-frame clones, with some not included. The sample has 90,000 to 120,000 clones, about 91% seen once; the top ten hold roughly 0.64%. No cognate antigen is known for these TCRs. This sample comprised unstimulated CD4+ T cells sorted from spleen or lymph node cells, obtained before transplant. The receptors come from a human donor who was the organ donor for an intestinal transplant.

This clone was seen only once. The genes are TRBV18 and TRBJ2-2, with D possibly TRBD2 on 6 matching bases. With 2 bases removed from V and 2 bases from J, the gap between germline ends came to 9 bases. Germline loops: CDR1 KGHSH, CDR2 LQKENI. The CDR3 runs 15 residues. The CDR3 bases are TGTGCCAGCTCACCAGCGGGACTTAACACCGGGGAGCTGTTTTTT. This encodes CASSPAGLNTGELFF.

CDR3 amino acids: CASSRYEGYYGYTF. DNA of the CDR3: TGTGCCAGCAGCCGATACGAGGGCTACTATGGCTACACCTTC. The genes are TRBV5-4 and TRBJ1-2; D call uncertain. Germline V gene data show CDR1 as SGHNT and CDR2 as YYREEE (reference sequence). CDR3 size: 14 residues. V shed 4 bases and J shed 3 bases, with 13 bases lying between them.

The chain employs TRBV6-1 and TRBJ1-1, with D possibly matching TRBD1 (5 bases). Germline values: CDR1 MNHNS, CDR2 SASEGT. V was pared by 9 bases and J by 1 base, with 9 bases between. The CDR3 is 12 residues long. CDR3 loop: CASTRGNTEAFF. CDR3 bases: TGTGCCAGTACAAGGGGGAACACTGAAGCTTTCTTT.

The CDR3 spells CASSEGRDEQYF. CDR3 in DNA: TGTGCCAGCAGTGAGGGCAGGGACGAGCAGTACTTC. This chain links TRBV6-1 with TRBJ2-7, with D tentatively TRBD1 (5 bases). CDR1 MNHNS and CDR2 SASEGT come from the germline V gene. The V gene lost 3 bases and the J gene lost 5 bases, with 8 bases spanning the gap. The CDR3 extends over 12 amino acids.

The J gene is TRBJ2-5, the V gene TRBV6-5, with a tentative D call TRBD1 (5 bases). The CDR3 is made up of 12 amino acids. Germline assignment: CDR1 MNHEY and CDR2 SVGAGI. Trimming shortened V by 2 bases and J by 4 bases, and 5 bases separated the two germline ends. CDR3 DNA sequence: TGTGCCAGCAGTTACAGGGGAGAGACCCAGTACTTC. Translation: CASSYRGETQYF.

CDR3 residues: CASSLGGTSSIDEQFF. CDR3 sequence (DNA): TGCGCCAGCAGCTTGGGTGGGACTAGCTCAATCGATGAGCAGTTCTTC. This chain links TRBV5-1 with TRBJ2-1; 9 bases map to TRBD2. Germline CDR1 and CDR2: SGHRS and YFSETQ. The V segment lost 0 bases and the J segment 8 bases; nucleotides outside the gene matches: 9. The CDR3 has 16 residues.

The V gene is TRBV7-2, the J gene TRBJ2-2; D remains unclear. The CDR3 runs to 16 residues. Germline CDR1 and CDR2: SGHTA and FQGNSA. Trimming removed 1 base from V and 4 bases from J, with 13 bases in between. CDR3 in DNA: TGTGCCAGCAGCTTAGGTGGGGTGATGGGCACCGGGGAGCTGTTTTTT. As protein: CASSLGGVMGTGELFF.

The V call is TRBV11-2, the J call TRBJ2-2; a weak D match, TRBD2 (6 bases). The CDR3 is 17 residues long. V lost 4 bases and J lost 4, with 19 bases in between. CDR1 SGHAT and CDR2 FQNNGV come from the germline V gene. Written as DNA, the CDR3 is TGTGCCAGCAGCTACGTCCGGGACTCATTCGGCACCGGGGAGCTGTTTTTT. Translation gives CASSYVRDSFGTGELFF.

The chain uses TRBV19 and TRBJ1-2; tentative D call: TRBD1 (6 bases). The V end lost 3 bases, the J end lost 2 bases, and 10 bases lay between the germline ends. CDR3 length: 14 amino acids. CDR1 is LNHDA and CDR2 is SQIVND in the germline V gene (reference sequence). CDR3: CASSIPGTNYGYTF. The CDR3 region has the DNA TGTGCCAGTAGTATTCCCGGGACAAACTATGGCTACACCTTC.

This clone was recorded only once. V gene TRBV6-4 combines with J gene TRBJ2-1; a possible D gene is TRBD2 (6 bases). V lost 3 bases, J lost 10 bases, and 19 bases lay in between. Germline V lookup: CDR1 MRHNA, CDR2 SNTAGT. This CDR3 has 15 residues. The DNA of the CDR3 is TGTGCCAGCAGTGATGTCGGGACTCCCCGCCACGAGCAGTTCTTC. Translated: CASSDVGTPRHEQFF.

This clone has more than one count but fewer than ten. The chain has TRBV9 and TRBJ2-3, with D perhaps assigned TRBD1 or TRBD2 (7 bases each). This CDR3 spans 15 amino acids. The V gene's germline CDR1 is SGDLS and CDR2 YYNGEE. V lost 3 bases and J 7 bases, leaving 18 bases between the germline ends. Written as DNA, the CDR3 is TGTGCCAGCAGCGCCGGGGGCAGGGGGGGACATACGCAGTATTTT. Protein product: CASSAGGRGGHTQYF.

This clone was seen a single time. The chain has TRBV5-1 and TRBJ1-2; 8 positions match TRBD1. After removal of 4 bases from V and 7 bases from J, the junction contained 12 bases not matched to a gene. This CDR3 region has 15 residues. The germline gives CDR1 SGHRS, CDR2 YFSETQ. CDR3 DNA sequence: TGCGCCAGCAGCGCAAGTTCGAGGACAGGGTTTGGCTACACCTTC. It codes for CASSASSRTGFGYTF. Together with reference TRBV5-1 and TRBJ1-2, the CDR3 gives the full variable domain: KAGVTQTPRYLIKTRGQQVTLSCSPISGHRSVSWYQQTPGQGLQFLFEYFSETQRNKGNFPGRFSGRQFSNSRSEMNVSTLELGDSALYLCASSASSRTGFGYTFGSGTRLTVV.

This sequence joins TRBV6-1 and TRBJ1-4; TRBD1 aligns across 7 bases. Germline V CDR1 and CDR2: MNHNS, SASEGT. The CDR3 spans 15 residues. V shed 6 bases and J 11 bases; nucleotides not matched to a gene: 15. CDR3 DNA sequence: TGTGCCAGCAGCCCAAAATCGACAGGGAACTCGAAACTGTTTTTT. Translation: CASSPKSTGNSKLFF.

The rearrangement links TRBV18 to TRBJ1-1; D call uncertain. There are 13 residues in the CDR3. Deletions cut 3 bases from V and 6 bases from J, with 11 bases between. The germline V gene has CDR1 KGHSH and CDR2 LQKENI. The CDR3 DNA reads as TGTGCCAGCTCACCCGGCCGTACGTCTGAAGCTTTCTTT. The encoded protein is CASSPGRTSEAFF.

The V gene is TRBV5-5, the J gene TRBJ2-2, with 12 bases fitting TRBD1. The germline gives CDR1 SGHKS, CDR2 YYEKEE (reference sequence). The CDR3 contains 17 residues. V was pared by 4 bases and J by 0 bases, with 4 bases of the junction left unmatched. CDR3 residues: CASSPRDRGPNTGELFF. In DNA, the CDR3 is TGTGCCAGCAGCCCCCGGGACAGGGGGCCGAACACCGGGGAGCTGTTTTTT.